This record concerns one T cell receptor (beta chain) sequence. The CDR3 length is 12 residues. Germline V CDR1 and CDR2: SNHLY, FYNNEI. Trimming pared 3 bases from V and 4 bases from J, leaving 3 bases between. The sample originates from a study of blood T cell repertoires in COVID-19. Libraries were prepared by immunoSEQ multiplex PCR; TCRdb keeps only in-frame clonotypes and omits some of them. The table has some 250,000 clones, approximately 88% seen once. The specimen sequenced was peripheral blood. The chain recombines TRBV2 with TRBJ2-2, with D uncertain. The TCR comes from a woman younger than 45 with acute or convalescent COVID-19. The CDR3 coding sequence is TGTGCCAGCAGTGACTTCACCGGGGAGCTGTTTTTT. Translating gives CASSDFTGELFF.